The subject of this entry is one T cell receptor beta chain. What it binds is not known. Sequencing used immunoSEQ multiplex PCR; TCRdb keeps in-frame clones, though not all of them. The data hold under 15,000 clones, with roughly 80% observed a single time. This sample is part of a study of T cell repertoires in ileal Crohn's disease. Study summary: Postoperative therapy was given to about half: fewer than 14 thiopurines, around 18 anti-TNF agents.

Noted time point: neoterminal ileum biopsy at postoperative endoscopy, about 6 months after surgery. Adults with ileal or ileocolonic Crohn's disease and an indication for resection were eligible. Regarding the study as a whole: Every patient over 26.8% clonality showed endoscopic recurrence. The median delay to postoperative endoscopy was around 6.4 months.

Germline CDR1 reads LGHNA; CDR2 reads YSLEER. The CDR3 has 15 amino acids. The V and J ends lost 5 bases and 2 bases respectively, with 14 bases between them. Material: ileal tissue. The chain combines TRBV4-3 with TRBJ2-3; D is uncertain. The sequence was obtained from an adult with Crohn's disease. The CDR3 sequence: CASSDDITITDTQYF. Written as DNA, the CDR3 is TGCGCCAGCAGCGACGACATCACCATCACAGATACGCAGTATTTT.